This T cell receptor beta chain is from a study of cytomegalovirus exposure and HLA in healthy donors. Broader study findings: In vitro work confirmed that three CMV-associated chains recognize CMV antigens. Productive rates of about 87% or about 30% were seen for most TCR beta V segments in an earlier analysis. Later analysis revealed greater clonal expansion in HLA-associated TCR beta chains than in equally common others.

The PCR contained 60 Vbeta and 13 Jbeta primers. Sequencing used immunoSEQ multiplex PCR; TCRdb keeps in-frame clones, though not all of them. The sample features under 150,000 clones, with roughly 2% in its top ten. J was trimmed by 5 bases and V by 6 bases; bases with no gene match: 5. CDR3 length equals 15 residues. Germline CDR1 MNHEY, CDR2 SVGAGI. As concerns this clone: Its antigen is as yet unknown.

The chain is built from TRBV6-5 and TRBJ2-5, with 14 positions matching TRBD2. Sequencing used PBMCs. The TCR sequence derives from a woman between 55 and 75 years old in good health and CMV-seronegative. DNA for the CDR3: TGTGCCAGCAGGACTAGCGGGGGGGCCGGGGAGACCCAGTACTTC. Residues: CASRTSGGAGETQYF.